Included here is one T cell receptor beta chain sequence, with context. The data were taken from a study of T-cell memory formation after mild COVID-19. The germline V gene encodes CDR1 MNHEY and CDR2 SMNVEV (reference sequence). The CDR3 loop spans 15 amino acids. V was clipped by 8 bases and J by 0 bases, with 17 bases between them. TCRdb re-analysed the 5' RACE reads in MiXCR, keeping a single row per CDR3 protein. The data show some 450,000 distinct CDR3 sequences, roughly 20% seen once. The receptor was isolated from an adult woman who had mild COVID-19 (a few samples of this study predate the infection). Cell type and time point are not known. The chain employs TRBV27 and TRBJ2-7; the D is unclear. Input material: PBMCs or a T cell subset sorted from them (not recorded which). The CDR3 DNA reads TGTGCCAGCTCCGCAAAGGGTCAGAGCTCCTACGAGCAGTACTTC. This encodes CASSAKGQSSYEQYF.